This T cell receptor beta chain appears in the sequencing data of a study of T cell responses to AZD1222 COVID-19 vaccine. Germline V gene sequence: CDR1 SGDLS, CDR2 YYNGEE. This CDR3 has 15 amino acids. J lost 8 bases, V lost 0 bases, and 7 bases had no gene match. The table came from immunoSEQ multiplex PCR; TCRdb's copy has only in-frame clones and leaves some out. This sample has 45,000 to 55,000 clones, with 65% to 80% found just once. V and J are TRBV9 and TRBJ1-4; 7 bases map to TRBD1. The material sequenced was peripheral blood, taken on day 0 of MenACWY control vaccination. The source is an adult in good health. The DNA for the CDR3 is TGTGCCAGCAGCGTAGCCCTCGGGACAGACGAAAAACTGTTTTTT. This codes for CASSVALGTDEKLFF.